The entry below gives a single T cell receptor beta chain sequence along with its context. Antigen specificity is unknown. A read error is possible here, since a much larger clone lies one base away. Per germline, CDR1 SEHNR and CDR2 FQNEAQ (reference sequence). CDR3 length: 13 amino acids. TCRdb reanalysed the 5' RACE reads using MiXCR and keeps one entry per CDR3 protein. The sample holds about 300,000 distinct CDR3 sequences, around 6.8% seen once. This sample was included in a study of T cells after yellow fever vaccination. General observations from the study: In post-booster samples, most primary-vaccination clones reappeared (about 97% CD4, 88% CD8).

The sequencing used PBMCs, collected approximately 47 days after the first yellow fever vaccination. This receptor was taken from a young man who received the YFV17D yellow fever vaccine. The chain employs TRBV7-9 and TRBJ1-4; D uncertain. This CDR3 is CASSSYLNEKPFF. The CDR3 region has the DNA TGTGCCAGCAGCTCTTACCTTAATGAAAAACCGTTTTTT.